This record looks at one T cell receptor beta chain sequence and its context. Its antigen is as yet unknown. V lost 11 bases and J lost 2, with 16 bases in between. This CDR3 has 15 amino acids. Germline V gene lookup returns CDR1 SGHAT and CDR2 FQDESV (reference sequence). Taking about 18-30 mg of unsorted bulk tissue, the authors co-extracted RNA and DNA. Each of the tumor samples contained in excess of 80% viable tumor cells. The input was approximately 500 ng total RNA; TCR beta cDNA was made from it with a constant-region primer. What produced the TCR beta libraries was three nested multiplex PCR rounds using slightly modified ARM-PCR. Amplification in the first two PCR rounds was performed using TRBV1-TRBV30 forward primers and a C-beta reverse primer for approximately 10 cycles each. One entry per CDR3 protein results from TCRdb running MiXCR on the multiplex PCR reads. The data hold about 210,000 distinct CDR3 sequences, with over 80% observed a single time.

This record comes from a study of tumor-infiltrating lymphocytes in primary liver carcinoma. Study overall: About 3.65 to 7.13 million productive TCRbeta reads were obtained from the samples, with similar numbers across tissue types.

Study outcomes and limitations: The study found only about 7.5-25% of top clones in all five tumor regions. Overlap in tumor-adjacent and tumor-blood pairs fell below that of tumor region pairs.

The TCR sequence derives from a man in his forties with primary liver carcinoma and hepatitis B virus infection. This chain uses TRBV11-1 with TRBJ2-6, with unresolved D. Material for sequencing was tumor tissue from primary liver carcinoma. The CDR3 nucleotides read TGTGCCGCCAGCTTGGGTCGAGCTGGGGCCAACGTCCTGACTTTC. Its translation: CAASLGRAGANVLTF.